The entry that follows covers one T cell receptor (beta chain) sequence. The data were obtained in a study of control samples from healthy donors and cancer patients. The CDR3 is made up of 14 amino acids. Germline CDR1 MNHNS, CDR2 SASEGT. The V gene end was trimmed by 2 bases and the J gene end by 10 bases; junction bases not matched to a gene: 7. Data came from immunoSEQ multiplex PCR; TCRdb stores just in-frame clones and leaves some out. The sample includes 100,000 to 150,000 clones, roughly 90% of them seen just once. V gene TRBV6-1 combines with J gene TRBJ1-4; 7 nucleotides match TRBD1. The sequencing sample was made of blood. This TCR came from a man between 18 and 35 years old in good health. The CDR3 loop is CASSERRGHGKLFF. The CDR3 region has the DNA TGTGCCAGCAGTGAACGAAGGGGGCATGGAAAACTGTTTTTT.